A selection of T cell receptor beta chains follows, all from one sample in a study of cytomegalovirus exposure and HLA in healthy donors. TCRdb's copy holds only in-frame clones and misses some; the assay was immunoSEQ multiplex PCR. The sample consists of about 110,000 clones, over 70% of them appearing once. Sequenced input: PBMCs. All receptors come from a man between 25 and 39 years old in good health and CMV-seronegative. CDR3s include the opening cysteine and the closing phenylalanine or tryptophan. The D gene is left open where the match is weak. Not all rows give a size; the values are once, few, many and, for expanded clones, a class.

j_call	d_call	clone_size	v_call	cdr3_nt	cdr3_aa
TRBJ2-7	NA	NA	TRBV5-5	TGTGCCAGCACTAGATTGGGCGAGCAGTACTTC	CASTRLGEQYF
TRBJ2-1	TRBD2	NA	TRBV7-2	TGTGCCAGCAGCCCACTAGCGGGTAGCTCCTACAATGAGCAGTTCTTC	CASSPLAGSSYNEQFF
TRBJ1-2	TRBD1	few	TRBV11-2	TGTGCCAGCAGATCCGCGGACAGGGCCGGCTATGGCTACACCTTC	CASRSADRAGYGYTF
TRBJ2-1	TRBD1	NA	TRBV5-1	TGCGCCAGCAGCCCGGGACAGGGGAGGAACAATGAGCAGTTCTTC	CASSPGQGRNNEQFF
TRBJ2-7	NA	NA	TRBV28	TGTGCCAGCAGTCCCGAAGGGGTCGACGAGCAGTACTTC	CASSPEGVDEQYF
TRBJ2-7	NA	NA	TRBV19	TGTGCCAGTAAGGGCGGGGGCCCCTCCTACGAGCAGTACTTC	CASKGGGPSYEQYF
TRBJ2-7	TRBD2	NA	TRBV5-1	TGCGCCAGCAGCCGGGAGGGCAGCTACGAGCAGTACTTC	CASSREGSYEQYF
TRBJ2-1	TRBD1	NA	TRBV6-1	TGTGCCAGCAGGACCAACAGGGGAAAGACTGAGCAGTTCTTC	CASRTNRGKTEQFF
TRBJ1-1	NA	NA	TRBV2	TGTGCCAGCAGTGACGCAGGTATGAACACTGAAGCTTTCTTT	CASSDAGMNTEAFF
TRBJ2-7	NA	once	TRBV13	TGTGCCAGCAGCGCCCGACTAGAGAGCTACGAGCAGTACTTC	CASSARLESYEQYF
TRBJ2-1	NA	once	TRBV5-8	TGTGCCAGCAGCTTGGCCGGGAGCTCCTACAATGAGCAGTTCTTC	CASSLAGSSYNEQFF
TRBJ2-7	NA	NA	TRBV7-6	TGTGCCAGCAGCTTCGGCTCAGGCTCCTACGAGCAGTACTTC	CASSFGSGSYEQYF
TRBJ2-1	NA	NA	TRBV29-1	TGCAGCGCCAAGGGGCGAGGAGCCTACAATGAGCAGTTCTTC	CSAKGRGAYNEQFF
TRBJ2-5	NA	NA	TRBV2	TGTGCCAGCAGTGTAGGACTCCAAGAGACCCAGTACTTC	CASSVGLQETQYF
TRBJ1-1	NA	NA	TRBV5-4	TGTGCCAGCACCCAGTGGTTGGGGTCGGGGACTGAAGCTTTCTTT	CASTQWLGSGTEAFF
TRBJ1-5	NA	NA	TRBV11-2	TGTGCCAGCAGCTCCAATCAGGGGCCCCAGCATTTT	CASSSNQGPQHF
TRBJ2-1	NA	NA	TRBV25-1	TGTGCCAGCAGTGAACCCGGGGTTGTAGGGGGCAATGAGCAGTTCTTC	CASSEPGVVGGNEQFF